A single sample is the source of the 6 T cell receptor beta chains below, sequenced in a study of control samples from healthy donors and cancer patients. This table comes from immunoSEQ multiplex PCR, and its TCRdb copy is limited to in-frame clones, with some not included. The sample has 130,000 or so clones; about 87% are singletons. Source material: blood. Source of these receptors: a man in his 60s in good health.

The rearrangement links TRBV28 to TRBJ1-2; D call uncertain. Per germline, CDR1 MDHEN and CDR2 SYDVKM. V dropped 3 bases and J dropped 4 bases, with 12 bases sitting between them. CDR3 length: 14 residues. CDR3 bases: TGTGCCAGCAGTTTCAAGGGAGTAGTCTATGGCTACACCTTC. Translation: CASSFKGVVYGYTF.

The rearrangement links TRBV7-2 to TRBJ2-3; D possibly uses TRBD1 or TRBD2 (5 bases each). CDR1 SGHTA and CDR2 FQGNSA come from the germline V gene. V was cut by 5 bases and J by 0 bases, with 15 bases left in between. The CDR3 covers 16 residues. The CDR3 protein is CASSPGWGFSTDTQYF. CDR3 DNA sequence: TGTGCCAGCAGCCCGGGGTGGGGCTTTAGCACAGATACGCAGTATTTT.

V usage is TRBV7-9 and J usage is TRBJ1-2; D may be TRBD1 (6 bases). V was cut by 4 bases and J by 2 bases, with 11 bases left in between. Germline assignment: CDR1 SEHNR and CDR2 FQNEAQ (reference sequence). The CDR3 is 14 amino acids. As DNA, the CDR3 is TGTGCCAGCAGCTCACAGGGCGAAAACTATGGCTACACCTTC. It yields the protein CASSSQGENYGYTF.

The chain is built from TRBV5-4 and TRBJ1-1; D not certain. Germline V lookup: CDR1 SGHNT, CDR2 YYREEE (reference sequence). Trimming removed 0 bases at V and 1 base at J, with 4 bases between. The CDR3 is 13 amino acids. CDR3 sequence: CASSLDRNTEAFF. The DNA for the CDR3 is TGTGCCAGCAGCTTGGACAGGAACACTGAAGCTTTCTTT.

This chain joins TRBV12-3 or TRBV12-4 and TRBJ1-2; TRBD1 is a possible D gene (5 bases). V was pared by 7 bases and J by 4 bases, with 10 bases between. The CDR3 covers 12 residues. The CDR3 reads CASTSDSYGYTF. The CDR3 nucleotides are TGTGCCAGCACTTCTGACAGCTATGGCTACACCTTC.

This rearrangement joins TRBV16 to TRBJ1-4; 9 nucleotides agree with TRBD1. Germline trimming cut 8 bases from V and 3 bases from J; bases unmatched to any gene: 1. This CDR3 region has 13 residues. Per germline, CDR1 KGHSY and CDR2 FQNENV. CDR3 bases: TGTGCCAGCGGACAGGGGTCTAATGAAAAACTGTTTTTT. It encodes CASGQGSNEKLFF.